Below, 29 T cell receptor beta chains from the same sample are listed, as sequenced in a study of shared clonotypes between healthy human individuals. Only in-frame clones appear in the TCRdb table, and some are missing; sequencing was by immunoSEQ multiplex PCR. The sample includes more than 900,000 clones, 78% of them seen just once. The sequenced sample was memory CD4+ T cells from PBMCs. Subset in this sample: CD45RA-negative fraction. These TCRs come from a man younger than 35 in good health. Some clones in this sample may be carry-over from other donors' samples.

To note about this clone: Other nucleotide sequences in the sample specify the same CDR3. The chain carries TRBV5-6 and TRBJ1-2, with a weak D call TRBD1 (6 bases). The CDR3 runs to 14 residues. Trimming cost V 0 bases and J 2 bases, with 8 bases left between them. CDR1 is SGHDT, CDR2 YYEEEE, per germline. The CDR3 is CASSLVGGNYGYTF. CDR3 bases: TGTGCCAGCAGCTTGGTGGGGGGCAACTATGGCTACACCTTC. Full variable domain (rest looked up from reference TRBV5-6 and TRBJ1-2): DAGVTQSPTHLIKTRGQQVTLRCSPKSGHDTVSWYQQALGQGPQFIFQYYEEEERQRGNFPDRFSGHQFPNYSSELNVNALLLGDSALYLCASSLVGGNYGYTFGSGTRLTVV.

The chain has TRBV11-2 and TRBJ1-1; D is possibly TRBD1 (6 bases). Between the trimmed V and J ends, which lost 4 bases and 1 base, there was a span of 16 bases. In germline, CDR1 is SGHAT, CDR2 FQNNGV. The length of the CDR3 is 16 residues. This CDR3 is CASSSQFVRGNTEAFF. The CDR3, as DNA: TGTGCCAGCAGCTCCCAGTTCGTCAGGGGGAACACTGAAGCTTTCTTT. The variable domain in full, with the rest retrieved from reference TRBV11-2 and TRBJ1-1, is EAGVAQSPRYKIIEKRQSVAFWCNPISGHATLYWYQQILGQGPKLLIQFQNNGVVDDSQLPKDRFSAERLKGVDSTLKIQPAKLEDSAVYLCASSSQFVRGNTEAFFGQGTRLTVV.

The rearrangement links TRBV27 to TRBJ2-5; a weak D match, TRBD1 (6 bases). The length of the CDR3 is 15 residues. Germline loops: CDR1 MNHEY, CDR2 SMNVEV (reference sequence). V shed 4 bases and J shed 5 bases, with 17 bases lying between them. The CDR3 DNA reads as TGTGCCAGCAGTTCCCCCTCCCAGGGGCGGGAGACCCAGTACTTC. Encoded protein: CASSSPSQGRETQYF.

This clone showed up just once. The chain recombines TRBV7-9 with TRBJ2-3, with TRBD2 matching over 13 bases. The CDR3 has 17 amino acids. The germline V gene encodes CDR1 SEHNR and CDR2 FQNEAQ (reference sequence). V trimming: 5 bases; J trimming: 4 bases; junction bases outside the gene matches: 9. Written as DNA, the CDR3 is TGTGCCAGCAGCCCCTTTGGGACTAGCGGGATAGCAGATACGCAGTATTTT. Amino acid sequence: CASSPFGTSGIADTQYF.

CDR3 DNA sequence: TGTGCCAGCAGCCTTCAAGCGGGAGGGGCCTACGAGCAGTACTTC. The encoded protein is CASSLQAGGAYEQYF. The gene calls are TRBV5-4 and TRBJ2-7; 10 nucleotides line up with TRBD2. Germline values: CDR1 SGHNT, CDR2 YYREEE (reference sequence). There are 15 residues in the CDR3. Losses at the gene ends were 4 bases for V and 2 bases for J; bases not matched to a gene: 6.

This clone was seen only once. J is TRBJ1-3 and V is TRBV11-2, with 10 bases lining up with TRBD1. The CDR3 contains 16 residues. V was pared by 5 bases and J by 6 bases, with 10 bases of the junction left unmatched. Germline V gives CDR1 SGHAT, CDR2 FQNNGV. The chain's CDR3 is CASSTYRDRGLNTIYF. CDR3 nucleotides: TGTGCCAGCAGCACATACCGGGACAGGGGATTAAACACCATATATTTT.

Worth noting for this clone: The same CDR3 is also encoded by other DNA sequences in this sample. CDR3 sequence: CATSSRDRGDQPQHF. CDR3 nucleotide sequence: TGTGCCACCAGCTCCCGGGACAGGGGAGATCAGCCCCAGCATTTT. This chain connects TRBV15 to TRBJ1-5; the match to TRBD1 covers 10 bases. The CDR3 runs 15 residues. Germline lookup yields CDR1 LNHNV and CDR2 YYDKDF (reference sequence). V dropped 5 bases and J dropped 5; count of bases not matched to a gene: 6. Using reference TRBV15 and TRBJ1-5 for the parts outside the CDR3, the full variable domain is DAMVIQNPRYQVTQFGKPVTLSCSQTLNHNVMYWYQQKSSQAPKLLFHYYDKDFNNEADTPDNFQSRRPNTSFCFLDIRSPGLGDTAMYLCATSSRDRGDQPQHFGDGTRLSIL.

V is TRBV20-1 and J is TRBJ2-5, with D perhaps TRBD1 or TRBD2 (7 bases each). This CDR3 is built from 11 residues. Germline V gene sequence: CDR1 DFQATT, CDR2 SNEGSKA (reference sequence). Between the trimmed V and J ends, which lost 8 bases and 3 bases, there was a span of 10 bases. The CDR3 sequence is CSQGGEETQYF. DNA for the CDR3: TGCAGTCAGGGGGGGGAAGAGACCCAGTACTTC.

Concerning this clone itself: Possible read error: a much larger clone is one base away. The V gene is TRBV7-2, the J gene TRBJ2-3; D remains unclear. This CDR3 spans 11 amino acids. V dropped 4 bases and J dropped 4 bases, with 3 bases sitting between them. Germline V gene sequence: CDR1 SGHTA, CDR2 FQGNSA. CDR3 DNA: TGTGCCAGCAGCTACTCAGATACGCAGTATTTT. Residues: CASSYSDTQYF. The variable domain in full, with the rest retrieved from reference TRBV7-2 and TRBJ2-3, is GAGVSQSPSNKVTEKGKDVELRCDPISGHTALYWYRQSLGQGLEFLIYFQGNSAPDKSGLPSDRFSAERTGGSVSTLTIQRTQQEDSAVYLCASSYSDTQYFGPGTRLTVL.

This chain connects TRBV5-6 to TRBJ2-7; D unresolved. Germline CDR1 reads SGHDT; CDR2 reads YYEEEE. The CDR3 runs 16 residues. Between the trimmed V and J ends, which lost 1 base and 13 bases, there was a span of 27 bases. CDR3 in amino acids: CASSLTQTPLQRTNYF. CDR3 nucleotides: TGTGCCAGCAGCTTGACCCAGACCCCACTCCAAAGAACCAATTACTTC.

This rearrangement joins TRBV28 to TRBJ2-3; D is unresolved. Germline CDR1 MDHEN, CDR2 SYDVKM. The CDR3 is made up of 13 amino acids. CDR3: CGSSSHRTDTQYF. The CDR3 nucleotides read TGTGGGAGTTCTTCTCATCGCACAGATACGCAGTATTTT.

Comment on this clone: A read error may explain this, as a much larger clone is one base away. The chain joins TRBV4-2 to TRBJ2-5; D is ambiguous. The J call is doubtful: the DNA matches TRBJ2-7 better. The CDR3 extends over 13 amino acids. Germline loops: CDR1 LGHNA, CDR2 YNFKEQ. The CDR3 sequence: CASSHELTYEQYF. CDR3 nucleotide sequence: TGTGCCAGCAGCCACGAGTTAACCTACGAGCAGTACTTC.

The chain joins TRBV11-2 to TRBJ2-1; no clear D gene. Trimming pared 7 bases from V and 10 bases from J, leaving 11 bases between. The CDR3 runs to 11 residues. Germline V lookup: CDR1 SGHAT, CDR2 FQNNGV. CDR3 protein: CASNLAGEQFF. CDR3 nucleotide sequence: TGTGCCAGCAATTTAGCCGGCGAGCAGTTCTTC.

This clone was counted at least ten times. The chain recombines TRBV7-9 with TRBJ2-1; a weak D match, TRBD1 (5 bases). Trimming shortened V by 6 bases and J by 10 bases, and 16 bases separated the two germline ends. CDR3 length: 13 amino acids. CDR1 and CDR2 (germline): SEHNR, FQNEAQ (reference sequence). The DNA of the CDR3 is TGTGCCAGCAGTGGTCAGGGTCTAGACGAGCAGTTCTTC. Its protein is CASSGQGLDEQFF.

The CDR3, as DNA: TGTGCCAGCAGTCGAACCAGGGAGGTCTATGGCTACACCTTC. It yields the protein CASSRTREVYGYTF. The genes are TRBV6-5 and TRBJ1-2; D possibly corresponds to TRBD1 (5 bases). The ends were cut back, 5 bases at V and 4 bases at J, with 14 bases in the middle. This CDR3 comprises 14 residues. CDR1 and CDR2 from the germline V gene are MNHEY and SVGAGI.

The chain carries TRBV10-1 and TRBJ2-2, with a weak D call TRBD1 (6 bases). This CDR3 region has 15 residues. The germline CDR1 and CDR2 sequences are WNHNN and SYGVQD (reference sequence). V gave up 3 bases and J gave up 8 bases, with 16 bases separating them. This CDR3 reads CASSDGGQGVGELFF. CDR3 DNA: TGCGCCAGCAGTGATGGGGGACAAGGTGTTGGGGAGCTGTTTTTT.

The J gene is TRBJ1-1, the V gene TRBV2, with 10 bases lining up with TRBD1. The CDR3 is 15 residues long. Unmatched junction bases numbered 7, after V lost 6 bases and J lost 3 bases. Per the germline V gene, CDR1 is SNHLY and CDR2 is FYNNEI. The CDR3: CASRGTGESYTEAFF. The CDR3 DNA sequence: TGTGCCAGCAGAGGGACAGGGGAGTCGTACACTGAAGCTTTCTTT. Supplemented by reference TRBV2 and TRBJ1-1, the full variable domain reads EPEVTQTPSHQVTQMGQEVILRCVPISNHLYFYWYRQILGQKVEFLVSFYNNEISEKSEIFDDQFSVERPDGSNFTLKIRSTKLEDSAMYFCASRGTGESYTEAFFGQGTRLTVV.

The chain is built from TRBV4-1 and TRBJ2-2; 7 nucleotides line up with TRBD1. This CDR3 is 16 amino acids long. Trimming took 4 bases from V and 2 from J; bases not matched to a gene: 7. Germline lookup yields CDR1 MGHRA and CDR2 YSYEKL. CDR3 amino acids: CASSPSEGGNTGELFF. CDR3 coding DNA: TGCGCCAGCAGCCCGTCCGAAGGGGGCAACACCGGGGAGCTGTTTTTT.

To note about this clone: Other DNA sequences from this sample encode an identical CDR3 as well. V and J are TRBV7-9 and TRBJ1-1; the D is unclear. The CDR3 totals 11 residues. CDR1 and CDR2 from the germline V gene are SEHNR and FQNEAQ (reference sequence). Trimming took off 2 bases at V and 4 bases at J, with 2 bases between the two ends. CDR3 coding DNA: TGTGCCAGCAGCTTACTCACTGAAGCTTTCTTT. Residues: CASSLLTEAFF.

Notes on this clone: A much larger clone lies a single base off, so this may be a read error. The chain is built from TRBV6-1 and TRBJ1-1; 9 bases fit TRBD1. V trimming: 7 bases; J trimming: 1 base; junction bases outside the gene matches: 1. CDR1 is MNHNS and CDR2 is SASEGT in the germline V gene. This CDR3 has 13 amino acids. This chain's CDR3 is CASKGQGNTEAFF. The CDR3, as DNA: TGTGCCAGCAAGGGACAGGGGAACACTGAAGCTTTCTTT.

The V call is TRBV27, the J call TRBJ2-7; unclear D gene. V was cut by 1 base and J by 5 bases, with 12 bases left in between. In germline, CDR1 is MNHEY, CDR2 SMNVEV (reference sequence). The CDR3 extends over 14 amino acids. The CDR3: CASSLYALRNEQYF. The CDR3 DNA reads as TGTGCCAGCAGTTTATATGCCCTCAGGAACGAGCAGTACTTC.

The J gene is TRBJ2-5, the V gene TRBV5-1, with TRBD2 as a possible D gene (5 bases). The V gene's germline CDR1 is SGHRS and CDR2 YFSETQ. The CDR3 runs 14 residues. Trimming stripped 4 bases from V and 4 bases from J, with 14 bases between. The CDR3 spells CASSLGDQGETQYF. The CDR3 DNA reads TGCGCCAGCAGCCTGGGAGATCAAGGAGAGACCCAGTACTTC.

This sequence joins TRBV5-3 and TRBJ2-2; D is ambiguous. Being an ORF, TRBV5-3 has a function that is uncertain. Trimming took off 4 bases at V and 3 bases at J, with 19 bases between the two ends. The CDR3 is 17 residues long. In DNA form, the CDR3 reads TGTGCCAGAAGCGCCAATCGACGGCAACGGTACACCGGGGAGCTGTTTTTT. Translating it yields CARSANRRQRYTGELFF.

The CDR3: CASSQYGLVYEQYF. The CDR3 coding sequence is TGTGCCAGCAGCCAGTATGGACTAGTGTACGAGCAGTACTTC. The rearrangement uses TRBV14 and TRBJ2-7, with 7 bases that match TRBD2. This CDR3 region has 14 residues. With 3 bases clipped from V and 4 bases from J, the junction kept 6 bases outside the gene matches. Per the germline V gene, CDR1 is SGHDN and CDR2 is FVKESK.

V gene TRBV7-2 combines with J gene TRBJ2-7; 9 bases fit TRBD2. The V gene's germline CDR1 is SGHTA and CDR2 FQGNSA. V shed 5 bases and J 3 bases; nucleotides not matched to a gene: 11. The CDR3 extends over 16 amino acids. CDR3 sequence: CASSPDWASGDYEQYF. The CDR3, as DNA: TGTGCCAGCAGCCCCGATTGGGCTAGCGGGGACTACGAGCAGTACTTC.

The chain carries TRBV6-6 and TRBJ1-2; D is perhaps TRBD1 (5 bases). The ends were cut back, 4 bases at V and 7 bases at J, with 16 bases in the middle. Germline CDR1 and CDR2: MNHNY and SVGAGI (reference sequence). This CDR3 has 14 residues. Here the CDR3 reads CASSFDLLGLGYTF. The CDR3 DNA sequence: TGTGCCAGCAGTTTCGACCTTCTGGGGCTTGGCTACACCTTC.

CDR3 DNA: TGCGCCAGCAGCTCCAGGGGTTTTGTCTACGAGCAGTACTTC. Protein: CASSSRGFVYEQYF. The chain employs TRBV5-1 and TRBJ2-7; D might be TRBD1 (6 bases). The CDR3 contains 14 residues. Germline values: CDR1 SGHRS, CDR2 YFSETQ. The V and J ends lost 3 bases and 3 bases respectively, with 13 bases between them.

The chain employs TRBV25-1 and TRBJ1-2; TRBD1 matches 11 bases. This CDR3 is 14 amino acids long. V lost 6 bases, J lost 2 bases, and 2 bases stayed unmatched. The germline V gene has CDR1 MGHDK and CDR2 SYGVNS. CDR3 in DNA: TGTGCCAGCAGGGGGGACAGGGGGAACTATGGCTACACCTTC. Translated, it gives CASRGDRGNYGYTF.

This rearrangement joins TRBV15 to TRBJ2-3, with TRBD1 matching 7 bases. The CDR3 has 15 amino acids. The V segment lost 1 base and the J segment 7 bases; nucleotides outside the gene matches: 8. Germline CDR1 is LNHNV and CDR2 is YYDKDF (reference sequence). As DNA, the CDR3 is TGTGCCACCAGCAGAGCCAACAGGGGCCGGAATACGCAGTATTTT. Its translation: CATSRANRGRNTQYF.